A single sample is the source of the 14 T cell receptor beta chains below, sequenced in a study of blood T cell repertoires in COVID-19. Here immunoSEQ multiplex PCR was the method, and the copy in TCRdb shows in-frame clones only, minus some. The sample consists of roughly 320,000 clones, around 90% of them appearing once. The sequenced material came from peripheral blood. The source is a man between 65 and 85 years old with acute or convalescent COVID-19.

The V and J genes are TRBV5-1 and TRBJ2-3; 10 bases align to TRBD1. Germline V gives CDR1 SGHRS, CDR2 YFSETQ. This CDR3 comprises 16 residues. With 6 bases clipped from V and 3 bases from J, the junction kept 10 bases outside the gene matches. For the CDR3, the DNA is TGCGCCAGCACCCATGGGCGGGACAGGGGAACAGATACGCAGTATTTT. Its protein product is CASTHGRDRGTDTQYF.

This sequence joins TRBV18 and TRBJ2-1, with D possibly being TRBD1 (6 bases). The V end was cut by 5 bases, the J end by 5 bases, with 28 bases between. The CDR3 is 19 residues long. Germline assignment: CDR1 KGHSH and CDR2 LQKENI. The CDR3 DNA reads TGTGCCAGCTCAAGCAGGGGTCCAAGCCGGGACGAGAGCCACAATGAGCAGTTCTTC. Encoded protein: CASSSRGPSRDESHNEQFF.

The V call is TRBV15, the J call TRBJ1-5, with 9 bases matching TRBD1. Trimming removed 5 bases from V and 7 bases from J; junction bases left unmatched: 12. CDR1 and CDR2 (germline): LNHNV, YYDKDF (reference sequence). The CDR3 runs to 16 residues. CDR3: CATSFSGTGIGQPQHF. For the CDR3, the DNA is TGTGCCACCAGCTTTTCCGGGACAGGGATCGGACAGCCCCAGCATTTT.

This clone was seen once. The V gene is TRBV13, the J gene TRBJ2-7, with TRBD2 identical over 10 bases. Per germline, CDR1 PRHDT and CDR2 FYEKMQ (reference sequence). Losses at the gene ends were 0 bases for V and 3 bases for J; bases not matched to a gene: 2. CDR3 length: 15 residues. CDR3 protein: CASSLGLAGNYEQYF. Written as DNA, the CDR3 is TGTGCCAGCAGCTTAGGACTAGCGGGGAACTACGAGCAGTACTTC.

This sequence joins TRBV7-2 and TRBJ2-5, with 7 bases identical to TRBD1. Germline V gene sequence: CDR1 SGHTA, CDR2 FQGNSA. J gave up 7 bases and V 7 bases, and 21 bases lay outside the gene matches. The CDR3 has 17 amino acids. CDR3 nucleotide sequence: TGTGCCAGCACTAATTCGCGACGGGACAGAAAAGGGGGGACCCAGTACTTC. It specifies CASTNSRRDRKGGTQYF. Variable domain in full (rest from reference TRBV7-2 and TRBJ2-5): GAGVSQSPSNKVTEKGKDVELRCDPISGHTALYWYRQSLGQGLEFLIYFQGNSAPDKSGLPSDRFSAERTGGSVSTLTIQRTQQEDSAVYLCASTNSRRDRKGGTQYFGPGTRLLVL.

A single count supports this clone. The V and J genes are TRBV3-1 (or the pseudogene TRBV3-2) and TRBJ2-7; TRBD1 agrees at 11 bases. Germline V gene sequence: CDR1 LGHDT, CDR2 YNNKEL (reference sequence). The CDR3 consists of 14 residues. V lost 4 bases, J lost 4 bases, and 3 bases stayed unmatched. This CDR3 reads CASSRDRGGYEQYF. The CDR3 DNA follows: TGTGCCAGCAGCCGGGACAGGGGGGGATACGAGCAGTACTTC.

The chain combines TRBV6-1 with TRBJ1-6; 10 bases fit TRBD1. CDR1 and CDR2 from the germline V gene are MNHNS and SASEGT. CDR3 length: 15 amino acids. The V gene end was trimmed by 3 bases and the J gene end by 9 bases; junction bases not matched to a gene: 5. CDR3 protein: CASSELDRGASPLHF. The CDR3 DNA is TGTGCCAGCAGTGAGCTGGACAGGGGGGCTTCACCCCTCCACTTT.

The table lists this clone with many counts. DNA for the CDR3: TGTGCCAGTACTCCCCCTGGCAGGGGGGACACCGGGGAGCTGTTTTTT. Translating it yields CASTPPGRGDTGELFF. The chain combines TRBV19 with TRBJ2-2; weak D call: TRBD1 (7 bases). V lost 7 bases to trimming and J lost 3 bases, with 18 bases between them. CDR1 is LNHDA, CDR2 SQIVND, per germline (reference sequence). This CDR3 has 16 residues.

The V call is TRBV5-1, the J call TRBJ1-1; D is uncertain. From germline, CDR1 is SGHRS and CDR2 YFSETQ. CDR3 length: 14 residues. V was trimmed by 4 bases and J by 11 bases, leaving 21 bases between them. CDR3 nucleotide sequence: TGCGCCAGCAGCCCCGGGCCTGCCGTAACGGGGGCTTTCTTT. It codes for CASSPGPAVTGAFF.

Turning to this clone: The junction departs from the called germline gene at one end, perhaps through a read error. This sample includes further DNA sequences coding for the same CDR3. This chain links TRBV9 with TRBJ2-2, with 8 bases identical to TRBD2. Germline-derived CDR1 and CDR2 are SGDLS and YYNGEE. This CDR3 has 17 residues. CDR3 region: CASSPGGGLANTGELFF. The CDR3 DNA follows: TGTGCCAGCAGCCCCGGGGGGGGGCTCGCGAACACCGGGGAACTGTTTTTT. Full variable domain (outside the CDR3, taken from reference TRBV9 and TRBJ2-2): DSGVTQTPKHLITATGQRVTLRCSPRSGDLSVYWYQQSLDQGLQFLIQYYNGEERAKGNILERFSAQQFPDLHSELNLSSLELGDSALYFCASSPGGGLANTGELFFGEGSRLTVL.

This chain joins TRBV3-1 (or the pseudogene TRBV3-2) and TRBJ1-5; 8 bases agree with TRBD1. The trim removed 3 bases at V and 2 bases at J, leaving 3 bases unmatched. This CDR3 region has 15 residues. CDR1 and CDR2 from the germline V gene are LGHDT and YNNKEL (reference sequence). The CDR3 protein is CASSHGTGRNQPQHF. CDR3 sequence (DNA): TGTGCCAGCAGCCACGGGACAGGACGCAATCAGCCCCAGCATTTT.

The table lists this clone with a count of one. The V and J genes are TRBV18 and TRBJ1-6; possibly TRBD1 for D (6 bases). Trimming removed 6 bases from V and 5 bases from J, with 17 bases in between. This CDR3 comprises 16 residues. Germline V gene data show CDR1 as KGHSH and CDR2 as LQKENI. As DNA, the CDR3 is TGTGCCAGCTCCAGACAAGGACAGCGAGATAATTCACCCCTCCACTTT. Its protein is CASSRQGQRDNSPLHF.

The rearrangement joins TRBV9 to TRBJ2-2, with 9 bases fitting TRBD2. This CDR3 has 17 residues. Germline assignment: CDR1 SGDLS and CDR2 YYNGEE. Losses at the gene ends were 0 bases for V and 7 bases for J; bases not matched to a gene: 10. Here the CDR3 reads CASSVGIAGVSGGELFF. The CDR3 DNA is TGTGCCAGCAGCGTAGGAATAGCGGGAGTATCGGGCGGGGAGCTGTTTTTT.

This chain links TRBV28 with TRBJ1-1, with a possible D match to TRBD1 (5 bases). This CDR3 has 15 residues. Trimming removed 6 bases at V and 2 bases at J, with 16 bases between. The V gene's germline CDR1 is MDHEN and CDR2 SYDVKM. The CDR3 coding sequence is TGTGCCAGCAGCCCCGGGGGGGTGGGTAACACTGAAGCTTTCTTT. Translation gives CASSPGGVGNTEAFF.